Detailed here is one T cell receptor beta chain. The antigen is not known. Germline V gives CDR1 SGHAT, CDR2 FQNNGV. CDR3 length equals 14 residues. This record comes from a study of T cell responses to AZD1222 COVID-19 vaccine. Whole-study findings and limits: Repertoire sampling was restricted to post-peak T cell response timepoints. Just a handful of AZD1222 recipients tested seropositive at baseline. Clonal diversity was possibly underestimated; the donors were predominantly white British and more often female.

Libraries were prepared by immunoSEQ multiplex PCR; TCRdb keeps only in-frame clonotypes and omits some of them. The sample gives more than 250,000 clones, approximately 95% of which show up once; 0.5% to 0.7% is in the top ten. This specimen was peripheral blood, taken on day 0 of AZD1222 vaccination. V usage is TRBV11-2 and J usage is TRBJ2-7, with D perhaps TRBD1 (6 bases). This clonotype originated in an adult in good health. CDR3 nucleotide sequence: TGTGCAGCCCGAAAGGGACCAGGGGCCTACGAGCAGTACTTC. It yields the protein CAARKGPGAYEQYF.